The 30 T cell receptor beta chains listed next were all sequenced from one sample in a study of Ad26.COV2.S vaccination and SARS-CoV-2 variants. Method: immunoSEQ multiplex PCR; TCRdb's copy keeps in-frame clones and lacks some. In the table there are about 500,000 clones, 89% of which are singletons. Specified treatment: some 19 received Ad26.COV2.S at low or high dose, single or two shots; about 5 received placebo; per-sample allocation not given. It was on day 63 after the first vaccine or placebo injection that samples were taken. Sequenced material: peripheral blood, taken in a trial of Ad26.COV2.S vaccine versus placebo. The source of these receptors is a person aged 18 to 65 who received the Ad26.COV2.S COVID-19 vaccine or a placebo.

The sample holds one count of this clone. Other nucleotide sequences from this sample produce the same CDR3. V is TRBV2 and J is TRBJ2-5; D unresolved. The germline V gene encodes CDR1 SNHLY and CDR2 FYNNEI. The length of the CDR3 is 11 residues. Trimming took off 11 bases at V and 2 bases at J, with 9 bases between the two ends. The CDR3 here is CASRYQETQYF. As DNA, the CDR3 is TGTGCCTCACGATATCAAGAGACCCAGTACTTC.

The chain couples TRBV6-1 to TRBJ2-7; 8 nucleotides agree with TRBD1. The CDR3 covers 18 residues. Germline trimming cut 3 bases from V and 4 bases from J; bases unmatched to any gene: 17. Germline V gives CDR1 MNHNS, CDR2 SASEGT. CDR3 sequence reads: CASSEFGTGLIIGYEQYF. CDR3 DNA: TGTGCCAGCAGTGAGTTTGGGACAGGTTTGATAATCGGATACGAGCAGTACTTC.

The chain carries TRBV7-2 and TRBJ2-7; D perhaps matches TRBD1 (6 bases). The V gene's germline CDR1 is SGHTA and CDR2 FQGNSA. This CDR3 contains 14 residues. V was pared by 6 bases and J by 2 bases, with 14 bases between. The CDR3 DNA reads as TGTGCCAGCAGGTGGACAGAAGGCGCCTACGAGCAGTACTTC. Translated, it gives CASRWTEGAYEQYF.

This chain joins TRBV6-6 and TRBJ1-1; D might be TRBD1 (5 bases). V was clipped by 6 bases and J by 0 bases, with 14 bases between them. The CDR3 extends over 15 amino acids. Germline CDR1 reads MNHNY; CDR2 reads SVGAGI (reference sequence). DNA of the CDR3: TGTGCCAGCAGATTGACAGTCTATATGAACACTGAAGCTTTCTTT. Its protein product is CASRLTVYMNTEAFF.

CDR3 DNA sequence: TGTGCCAGCAGCGCCGGGAACGGGGAAGCTTTCTTT. As protein: CASSAGNGEAFF. V gene TRBV5-4 combines with J gene TRBJ1-1, with unresolved D. Germline loops: CDR1 SGHNT, CDR2 YYREEE (reference sequence). The CDR3 extends over 12 amino acids. Trimming cost V 4 bases and J 8 bases, with 12 bases left between them.

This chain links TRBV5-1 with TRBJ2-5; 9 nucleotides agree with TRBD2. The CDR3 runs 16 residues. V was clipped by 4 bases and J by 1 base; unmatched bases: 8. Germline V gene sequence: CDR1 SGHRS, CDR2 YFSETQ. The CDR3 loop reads CASSPANSGSQETQYF. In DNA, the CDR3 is TGCGCCAGCAGCCCGGCCAATAGCGGGAGCCAAGAGACCCAGTACTTC. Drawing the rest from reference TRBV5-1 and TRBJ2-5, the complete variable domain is KAGVTQTPRYLIKTRGQQVTLSCSPISGHRSVSWYQQTPGQGLQFLFEYFSETQRNKGNFPGRFSGRQFSNSRSEMNVSTLELGDSALYLCASSPANSGSQETQYFGPGTRLLVL.

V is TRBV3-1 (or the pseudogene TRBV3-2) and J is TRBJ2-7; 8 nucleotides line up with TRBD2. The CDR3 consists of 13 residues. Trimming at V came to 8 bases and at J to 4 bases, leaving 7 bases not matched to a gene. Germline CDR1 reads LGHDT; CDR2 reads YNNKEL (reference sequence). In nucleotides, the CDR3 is TGTGCCAGCGGGAGCGGGAGTGCTTACGAGCAGTACTTC. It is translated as CASGSGSAYEQYF.

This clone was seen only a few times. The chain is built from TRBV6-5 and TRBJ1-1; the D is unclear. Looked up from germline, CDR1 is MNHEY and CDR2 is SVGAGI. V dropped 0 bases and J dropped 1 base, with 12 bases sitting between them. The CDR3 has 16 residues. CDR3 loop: CASSYSEQRPNTEAFF. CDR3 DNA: TGTGCCAGCAGTTACTCCGAACAGAGACCGAACACTGAAGCTTTCTTT.

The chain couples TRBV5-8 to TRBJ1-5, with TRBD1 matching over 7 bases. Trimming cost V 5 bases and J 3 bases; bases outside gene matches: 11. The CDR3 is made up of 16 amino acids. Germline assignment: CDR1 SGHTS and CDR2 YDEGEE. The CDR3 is CASSRRGNKDNQPQHF. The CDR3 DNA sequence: TGTGCCAGCAGTCGCAGGGGGAATAAAGACAATCAGCCCCAGCATTTT.

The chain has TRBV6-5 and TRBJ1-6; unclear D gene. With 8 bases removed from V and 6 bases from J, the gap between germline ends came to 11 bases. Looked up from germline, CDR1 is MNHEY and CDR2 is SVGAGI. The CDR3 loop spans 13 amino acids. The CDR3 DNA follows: TGTGCCAGCTGCGAGGGTGGTAATTCACCCCTCCACTTT. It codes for CASCEGGNSPLHF.

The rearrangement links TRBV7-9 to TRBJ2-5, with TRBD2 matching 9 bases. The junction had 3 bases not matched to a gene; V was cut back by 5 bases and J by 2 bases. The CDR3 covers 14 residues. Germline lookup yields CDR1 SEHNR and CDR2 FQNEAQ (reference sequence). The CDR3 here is CASSQSGGQETQYF. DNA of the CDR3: TGTGCCAGCAGCCAGAGCGGGGGGCAAGAGACCCAGTACTTC.

This chain's CDR3 is CASSVGGRDTQYF. The CDR3 nucleotides read TGTGCCAGCAGCGTCGGAGGGAGGGATACGCAGTATTTT. V usage is TRBV9 and J usage is TRBJ2-3, with D maybe TRBD2 (6 bases). CDR3 length equals 13 residues. V dropped 2 bases and J dropped 6 bases, with 10 bases sitting between them. From germline, CDR1 is SGDLS and CDR2 YYNGEE.

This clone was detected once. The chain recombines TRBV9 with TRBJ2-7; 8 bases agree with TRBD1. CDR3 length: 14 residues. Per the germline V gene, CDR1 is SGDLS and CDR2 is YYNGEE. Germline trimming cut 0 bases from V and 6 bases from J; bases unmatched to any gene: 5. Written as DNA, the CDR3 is TGTGCCAGCAGCGTAGGATTTCAGGGGGCCGAGCAGTACTTC. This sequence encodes CASSVGFQGAEQYF.

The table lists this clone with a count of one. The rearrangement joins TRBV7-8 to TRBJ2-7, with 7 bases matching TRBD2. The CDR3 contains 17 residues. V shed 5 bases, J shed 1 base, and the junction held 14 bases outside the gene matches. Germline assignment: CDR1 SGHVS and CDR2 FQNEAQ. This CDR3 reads CASSVGVGGGPSYEQYF. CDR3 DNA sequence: TGTGCCAGCAGCGTAGGGGTGGGCGGGGGTCCTTCCTACGAGCAGTACTTC.

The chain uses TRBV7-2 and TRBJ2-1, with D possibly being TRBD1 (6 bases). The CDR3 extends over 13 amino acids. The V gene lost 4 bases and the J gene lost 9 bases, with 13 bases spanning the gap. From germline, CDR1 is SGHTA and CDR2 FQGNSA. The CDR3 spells CASSSSGAGEQFF. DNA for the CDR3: TGTGCCAGCAGCTCATCAGGGGCCGGTGAGCAGTTCTTC.

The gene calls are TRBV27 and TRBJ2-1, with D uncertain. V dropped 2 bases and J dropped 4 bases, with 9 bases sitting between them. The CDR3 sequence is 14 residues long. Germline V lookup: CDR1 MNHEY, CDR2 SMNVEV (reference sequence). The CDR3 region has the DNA TGTGCCAGCAGTTTAGGTGAGGCATACAATGAGCAGTTCTTC. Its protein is CASSLGEAYNEQFF.

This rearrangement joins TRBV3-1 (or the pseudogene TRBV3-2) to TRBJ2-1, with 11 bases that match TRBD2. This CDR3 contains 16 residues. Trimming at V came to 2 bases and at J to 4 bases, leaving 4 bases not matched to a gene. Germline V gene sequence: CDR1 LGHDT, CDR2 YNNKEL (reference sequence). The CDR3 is CASSQPTSGGYNEQFF. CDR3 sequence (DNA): TGTGCCAGCAGCCAACCCACTAGCGGGGGATACAATGAGCAGTTCTTC.

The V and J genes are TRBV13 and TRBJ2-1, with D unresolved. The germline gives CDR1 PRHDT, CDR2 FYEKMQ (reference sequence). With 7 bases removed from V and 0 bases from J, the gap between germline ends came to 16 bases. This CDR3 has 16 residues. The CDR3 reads CASTLRPASSYNEQFF. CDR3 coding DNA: TGTGCCAGCACATTACGGCCGGCGAGCTCCTACAATGAGCAGTTCTTC.

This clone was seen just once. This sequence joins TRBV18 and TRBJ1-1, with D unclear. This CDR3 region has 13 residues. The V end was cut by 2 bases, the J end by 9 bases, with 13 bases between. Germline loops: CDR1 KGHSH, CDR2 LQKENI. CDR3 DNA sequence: TGTGCCAGCTCACCAGGAGAACAACAGCAAGCTTTCTTT. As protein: CASSPGEQQQAFF.

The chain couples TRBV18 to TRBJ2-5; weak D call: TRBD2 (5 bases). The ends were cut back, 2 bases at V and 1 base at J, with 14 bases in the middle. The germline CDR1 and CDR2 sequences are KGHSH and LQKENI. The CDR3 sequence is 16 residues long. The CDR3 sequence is CASSPVRGTGQETQYF. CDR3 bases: TGTGCCAGCTCACCAGTTCGGGGAACGGGCCAAGAGACCCAGTACTTC.

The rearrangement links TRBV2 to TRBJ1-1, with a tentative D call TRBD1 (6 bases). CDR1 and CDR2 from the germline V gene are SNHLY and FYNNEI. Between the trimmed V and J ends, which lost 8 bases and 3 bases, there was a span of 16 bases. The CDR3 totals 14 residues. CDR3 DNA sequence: TGTGCCAGCCCGACTTCGAGGGGGGACACTGAAGCTTTCTTT. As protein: CASPTSRGDTEAFF. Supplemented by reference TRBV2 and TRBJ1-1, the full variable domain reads EPEVTQTPSHQVTQMGQEVILRCVPISNHLYFYWYRQILGQKVEFLVSFYNNEISEKSEIFDDQFSVERPDGSNFTLKIRSTKLEDSAMYFCASPTSRGDTEAFFGQGTRLTVV.

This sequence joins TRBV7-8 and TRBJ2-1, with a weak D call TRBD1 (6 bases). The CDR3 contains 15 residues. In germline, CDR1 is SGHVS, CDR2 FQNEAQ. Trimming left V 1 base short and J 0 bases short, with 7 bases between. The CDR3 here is CASSLEGVSYNEQFF. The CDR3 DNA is TGTGCCAGCAGCTTAGAGGGGGTCTCCTACAATGAGCAGTTCTTC.

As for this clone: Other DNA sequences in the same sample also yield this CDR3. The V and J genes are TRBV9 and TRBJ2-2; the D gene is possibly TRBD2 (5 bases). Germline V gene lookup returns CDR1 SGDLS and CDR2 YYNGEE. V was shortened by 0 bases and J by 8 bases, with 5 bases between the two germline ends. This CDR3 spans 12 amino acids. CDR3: CASSVGGGELFF. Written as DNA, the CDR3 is TGTGCCAGCAGCGTAGGAGGGGGGGAGCTGTTTTTT. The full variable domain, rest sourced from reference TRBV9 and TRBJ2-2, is DSGVTQTPKHLITATGQRVTLRCSPRSGDLSVYWYQQSLDQGLQFLIQYYNGEERAKGNILERFSAQQFPDLHSELNLSSLELGDSALYFCASSVGGGELFFGEGSRLTVL.

The DNA of the CDR3 is TGCGCCAGCAGCCCTCAGCAGGGACAGCTCTATGGCTACACCTTC. Translated, it gives CASSPQQGQLYGYTF. The V and J genes are TRBV4-1 and TRBJ1-2; TRBD1 matches at 7 bases. The CDR3 sequence is 15 residues long. J lost 4 bases, V lost 4 bases, and 9 bases had no gene match. The V gene's germline CDR1 is MGHRA and CDR2 YSYEKL.

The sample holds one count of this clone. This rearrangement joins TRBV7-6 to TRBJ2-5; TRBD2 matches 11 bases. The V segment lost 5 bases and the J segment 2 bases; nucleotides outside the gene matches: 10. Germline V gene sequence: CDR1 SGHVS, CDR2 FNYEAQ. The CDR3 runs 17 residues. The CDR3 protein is CASSPSIAGGVQETQYF. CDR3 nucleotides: TGTGCCAGCAGCCCATCAATAGCGGGAGGGGTACAAGAGACCCAGTACTTC.

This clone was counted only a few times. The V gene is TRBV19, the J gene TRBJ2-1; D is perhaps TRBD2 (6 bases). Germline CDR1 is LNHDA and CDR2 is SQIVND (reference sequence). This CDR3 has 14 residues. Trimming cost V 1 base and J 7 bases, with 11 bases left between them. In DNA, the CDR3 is TGTGCCAGTAGTATAGTTCATGGGGGGAATGAGCAGTTCTTC. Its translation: CASSIVHGGNEQFF.

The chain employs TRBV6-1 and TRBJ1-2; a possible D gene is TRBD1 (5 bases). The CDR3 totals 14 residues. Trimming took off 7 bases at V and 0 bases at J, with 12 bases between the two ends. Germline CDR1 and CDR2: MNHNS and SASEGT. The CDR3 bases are TGTGCCAGCAACGACCGGGGGGCTAACTATGGCTACACCTTC. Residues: CASNDRGANYGYTF.

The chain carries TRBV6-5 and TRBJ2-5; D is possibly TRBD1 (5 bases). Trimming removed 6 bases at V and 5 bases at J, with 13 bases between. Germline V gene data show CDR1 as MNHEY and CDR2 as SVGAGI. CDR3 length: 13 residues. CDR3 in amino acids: CASRQGVWETQYF. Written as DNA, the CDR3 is TGTGCCAGCAGGCAGGGTGTATGGGAGACCCAGTACTTC.

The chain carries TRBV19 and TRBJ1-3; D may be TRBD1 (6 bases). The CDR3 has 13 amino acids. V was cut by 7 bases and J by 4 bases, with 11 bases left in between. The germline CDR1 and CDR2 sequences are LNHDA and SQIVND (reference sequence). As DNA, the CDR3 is TGTGCCAGTAATGGACAGCGAGGAAACACCATATATTTT. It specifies CASNGQRGNTIYF.

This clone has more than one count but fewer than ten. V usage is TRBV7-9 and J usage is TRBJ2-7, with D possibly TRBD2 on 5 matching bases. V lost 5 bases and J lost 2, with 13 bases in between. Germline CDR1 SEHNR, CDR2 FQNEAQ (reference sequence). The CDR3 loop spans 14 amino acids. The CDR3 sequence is CASSLASGPYEQYF. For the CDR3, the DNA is TGTGCCAGCAGCCTGGCGAGCGGACCCTACGAGCAGTACTTC.